This T cell receptor beta chain was obtained from a study of cytomegalovirus exposure and HLA in healthy donors. V lost 4 bases, J lost 0 bases, and 13 bases lay in between. CDR3 length equals 15 residues. Germline CDR1 SGHVS, CDR2 FNYEAQ. This PCR relied on a set of 60 Vbeta primers and 13 Jbeta primers. TCRdb's table, derived via immunoSEQ multiplex PCR, lists solely in-frame clones and lacks some. This specimen shows 31,000 or so clones; the ten leading clones hold about 5%. This receptor was obtained from a female donor in good health and CMV-seronegative. The sequencing sample was made of PBMCs. The chain is built from TRBV7-6 and TRBJ2-7; D perhaps matches TRBD1 (6 bases). The CDR3 DNA reads TGTGCCAGCAGCTCCGGCGGACAGAGCTCCTACGAGCAGTACTTC. Amino acid sequence: CASSSGGQSSYEQYF.